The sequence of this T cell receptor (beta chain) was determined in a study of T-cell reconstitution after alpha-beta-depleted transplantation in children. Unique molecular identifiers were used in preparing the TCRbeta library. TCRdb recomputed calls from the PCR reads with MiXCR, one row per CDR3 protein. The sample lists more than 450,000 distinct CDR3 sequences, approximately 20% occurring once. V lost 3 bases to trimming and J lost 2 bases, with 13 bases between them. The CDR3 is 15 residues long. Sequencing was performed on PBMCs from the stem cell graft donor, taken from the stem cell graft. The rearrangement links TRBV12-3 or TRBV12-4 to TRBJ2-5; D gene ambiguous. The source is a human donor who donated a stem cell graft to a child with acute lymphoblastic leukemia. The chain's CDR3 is CASSFLGNQQETQYF. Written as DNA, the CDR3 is TGTGCCAGCAGTTTCTTAGGGAATCAACAAGAGACCCAGTACTTC.